The entry that follows covers one T cell receptor (beta chain) sequence. Its specificity is not known. Every patient had relapsed following autologous stem cell transplantation, and cohorts differed in brentuximab vedotin exposure. The sample belongs to a study of PD-1 blockade in classical Hodgkin lymphoma. Study-level findings and limits: The study found complete responders had baseline diversity similar to newly diagnosed patients. Compared with healthy donors, newly diagnosed patients reportedly showed lower baseline TCR diversity.

Clones were sequenced by immunoSEQ multiplex PCR, and TCRdb holds only the in-frame ones, with some missing. The sample records just under 100,000 clones, approximately 80% being singletons. The sequencing used peripheral blood mononuclear cells (PBMCs), collected at baseline. This clonotype was obtained from a human donor with classical Hodgkin lymphoma.

The CDR3 loop reads CSVEPRHSQETQYF. For the CDR3, the DNA is TGCAGCGTTGAACCACGACATAGTCAAGAGACCCAGTACTTC. The chain is built from TRBV29-1 and TRBJ2-5; D not certain. Trimming left V 2 bases short and J 2 bases short, with 12 bases between. Germline values: CDR1 SQVTM, CDR2 ANQGSEA. The CDR3 consists of 14 residues.